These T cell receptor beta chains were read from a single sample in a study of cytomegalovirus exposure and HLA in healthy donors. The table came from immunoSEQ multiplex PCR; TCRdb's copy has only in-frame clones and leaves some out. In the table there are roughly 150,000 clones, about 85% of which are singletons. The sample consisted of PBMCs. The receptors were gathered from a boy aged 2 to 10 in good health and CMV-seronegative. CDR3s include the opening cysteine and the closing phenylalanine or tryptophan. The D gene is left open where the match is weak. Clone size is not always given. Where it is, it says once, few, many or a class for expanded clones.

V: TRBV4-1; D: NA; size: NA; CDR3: CASSQGLMGRENQPQHF
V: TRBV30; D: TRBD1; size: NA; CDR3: CAYSRARTGTGILGTEAFF
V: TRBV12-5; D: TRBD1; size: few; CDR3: CASGFPGQVLVQYF
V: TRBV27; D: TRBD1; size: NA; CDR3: CASTPGGRGRYGYTF
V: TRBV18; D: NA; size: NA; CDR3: CASSPLQGGCWFCFDEQFF
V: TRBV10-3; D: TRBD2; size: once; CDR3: CAIRTSGGTDTQYF
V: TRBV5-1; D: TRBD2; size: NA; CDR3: CASRGLAGGQLEQYF
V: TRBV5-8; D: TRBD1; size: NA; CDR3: CASSFRGPYGYTF
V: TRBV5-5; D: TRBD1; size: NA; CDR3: CASREDRASSGNVLTF
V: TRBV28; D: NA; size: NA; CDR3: CASSLHYSNQPQHF
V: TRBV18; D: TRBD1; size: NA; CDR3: CASSPRQGSNEKLFF
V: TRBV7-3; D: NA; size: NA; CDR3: CASSLSLGQPQHF
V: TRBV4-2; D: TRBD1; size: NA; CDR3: CASSQDGPWTGGTEAFF
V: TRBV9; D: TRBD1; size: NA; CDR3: CASTGTGGGGEQFF
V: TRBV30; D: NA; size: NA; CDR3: CAWSVRDGGELFF
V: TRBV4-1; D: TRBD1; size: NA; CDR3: CASSQEGQGVHEQYF
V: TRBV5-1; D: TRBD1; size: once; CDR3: CASSLAVTGAETDTQHF
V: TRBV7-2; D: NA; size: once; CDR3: CASSPTGGAQPQHF
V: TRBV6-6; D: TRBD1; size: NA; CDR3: CASSSPGQGDSPLHF
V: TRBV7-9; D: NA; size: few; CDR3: CASSFSEATNEKLFF
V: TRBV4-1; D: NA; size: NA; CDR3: CASSHAPHEQYF
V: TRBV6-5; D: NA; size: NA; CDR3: CASNPFRAHQPQHF
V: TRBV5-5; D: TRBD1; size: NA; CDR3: CASSPGTGGNYEQYF
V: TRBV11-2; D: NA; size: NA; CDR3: CASSWGDRAYEQYF
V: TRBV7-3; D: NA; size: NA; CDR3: CASSLIALSSYNEQFF
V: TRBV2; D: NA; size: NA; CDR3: CARGGASSGANVLTF
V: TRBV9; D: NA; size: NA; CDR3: CASSVEPMGNTIYF
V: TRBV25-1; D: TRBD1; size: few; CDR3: CASSEFLGQANNEQFF
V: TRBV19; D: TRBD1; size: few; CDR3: CASSLGQGKEQYF
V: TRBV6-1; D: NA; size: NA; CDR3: CASRDGGYEQYF
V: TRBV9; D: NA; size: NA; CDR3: CASSVDSFNSPLHF
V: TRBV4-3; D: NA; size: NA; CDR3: CASSQAATDSYEQYF
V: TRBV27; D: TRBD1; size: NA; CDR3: CASIDRQGRNRGHGEETQYF
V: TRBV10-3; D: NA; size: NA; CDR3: CAISEGSGYTF
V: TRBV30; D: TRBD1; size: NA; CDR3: CAWNEPGGPGNTIYF
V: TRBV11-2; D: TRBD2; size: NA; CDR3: CASSLLNSGRAVDEQFF
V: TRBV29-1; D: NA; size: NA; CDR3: CSVEWGKNTGELFF
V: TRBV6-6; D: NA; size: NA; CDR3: CASSRARGLYEQYF
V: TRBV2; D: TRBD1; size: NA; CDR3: CASSAGQGAPNEQFF
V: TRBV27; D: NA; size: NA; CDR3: CASSSNRAGELFF
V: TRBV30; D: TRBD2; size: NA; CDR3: CAWSRTSGPYNEQFF
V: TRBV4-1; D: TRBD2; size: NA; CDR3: CASSQEYQREDHNEQFF
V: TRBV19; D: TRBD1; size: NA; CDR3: CASSSRQGTREQYF
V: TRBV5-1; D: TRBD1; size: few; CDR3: CASSWGTGWGDYGYTF
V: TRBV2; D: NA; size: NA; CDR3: CASRPEGGYTF
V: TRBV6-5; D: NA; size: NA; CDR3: CASTAGVPQNEQFF
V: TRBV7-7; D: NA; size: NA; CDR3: CASSSRDRSTGQYF